This entry lists 16 T cell receptor beta chains sequenced from one sample in a study of cytomegalovirus exposure and HLA in healthy donors. The PCR used 60 Vbeta and 13 Jbeta primers. Only in-frame clones appear in the TCRdb table, and some are missing; sequencing was by immunoSEQ multiplex PCR. This table holds approximately 150,000 clones, approximately 71% found once. The sample was PBMCs. The receptors stem from a man aged 18 to 30 in good health and CMV-seropositive.

The gene calls are TRBV14 and TRBJ1-1; D not certain. V lost 4 bases and J lost 3, with 9 bases in between. CDR1 and CDR2 from the germline V gene are SGHDN and FVKESK. This CDR3 is built from 13 residues. CDR3 sequence (DNA): TGTGCCAGCAGCCTCCAGACATACACTGAAGCTTTCTTT. It yields the protein CASSLQTYTEAFF.

This clone was seen only a few times. The rearrangement joins TRBV7-2 to TRBJ1-4; D ambiguous. Germline lookup yields CDR1 SGHTA and CDR2 FQGNSA. CDR3 length: 14 residues. Deletions cut 3 bases from V and 8 bases from J, with 13 bases between. The CDR3 region is CASSFGPGREKLFF. CDR3 nucleotide sequence: TGTGCCAGCAGCTTCGGACCGGGGAGGGAAAAACTGTTTTTT. The whole variable domain, filled in from reference TRBV7-2 and TRBJ1-4, reads GAGVSQSPSNKVTEKGKDVELRCDPISGHTALYWYRQSLGQGLEFLIYFQGNSAPDKSGLPSDRFSAERTGGSVSTLTIQRTQQEDSAVYLCASSFGPGREKLFFGSGTQLSVL.

The chain combines TRBV6-1 with TRBJ2-7, with 10 bases aligning to TRBD2. Per germline, CDR1 MNHNS and CDR2 SASEGT. Trimming took 6 bases from V and 6 from J; bases not matched to a gene: 8. There are 14 residues in the CDR3. In DNA, the CDR3 is TGTGCCAGCAGGAAAGCGGGAGGGGTTGCCGAGCAGTACTTC. Its translation is CASRKAGGVAEQYF.

This rearrangement joins TRBV19 to TRBJ1-5; 8 bases map to TRBD1. The CDR3 length is 15 residues. The V segment lost 5 bases and the J segment 2 bases; nucleotides outside the gene matches: 5. Germline CDR1 is LNHDA and CDR2 is SQIVND (reference sequence). The DNA of the CDR3 is TGTGCCAGTAGTCCTCTGGACAGGGGCAATCAGCCCCAGCATTTT. It specifies CASSPLDRGNQPQHF. The whole variable domain, remainder taken from reference TRBV19 and TRBJ1-5, is DGGITQSPKYLFRKEGQNVTLSCEQNLNHDAMYWYRQDPGQGLRLIYYSQIVNDFQKGDIAEGYSVSREKKESFPLTVTSAQKNPTAFYLCASSPLDRGNQPQHFGDGTRLSIL.

This clone was seen a handful of times. The chain couples TRBV7-8 to TRBJ2-7; possible D gene TRBD2, 6 bases. V lost 5 bases to trimming and J lost 7 bases, with 18 bases between them. There are 14 residues in the CDR3. Germline V gene sequence: CDR1 SGHVS, CDR2 FQNEAQ. The DNA of the CDR3 is TGTGCCAGCAGCCCGGTCCGGGGGACGAGAGAGCAGTACTTC. This translates into CASSPVRGTREQYF.

The chain has TRBV7-9 and TRBJ2-1; the match to TRBD2 covers 16 bases. This CDR3 has 16 residues. Looked up from germline, CDR1 is SEHNR and CDR2 is FQNEAQ (reference sequence). The junction had 6 bases not matched to a gene; V was cut back by 5 bases and J by 8 bases. The CDR3 here is CASSTGLAGGMDEQFF. As DNA, the CDR3 is TGTGCCAGCAGCACGGGACTAGCGGGAGGGATGGATGAGCAGTTCTTC. Using reference TRBV7-9 and TRBJ2-1 for the parts outside the CDR3, the full variable domain is DTGVSQNPRHKITKRGQNVTFRCDPISEHNRLYWYRQTLGQGPEFLTYFQNEAQLEKSRLLSDRFSAERPKGSFSTLEIQRTEQGDSAMYLCASSTGLAGGMDEQFFGPGTRLTVL.

The CDR3 bases are TGCGCCAGCAGGCGGGCGGAGATCACAGATACGCAGTATTTT. This sequence encodes CASRRAEITDTQYF. The chain has TRBV5-1 and TRBJ2-3; D might be TRBD2 (5 bases). This CDR3 spans 14 amino acids. Trimming removed 5 bases at V and 2 bases at J, with 12 bases between. CDR1 is SGHRS, CDR2 YFSETQ, per germline.

This sequence joins TRBV5-8 and TRBJ2-5, with 8 bases aligning to TRBD2. This CDR3 has 15 amino acids. V lost 3 bases and J lost 3; bases outside the gene matches: 7. Germline lookup yields CDR1 SGHTS and CDR2 YDEGEE. CDR3 nucleotides: TGTGCCAGCAGCTCGCCTGCACTAGCGGAAGAGACCCAGTACTTC. Its translation: CASSSPALAEETQYF.

The chain uses TRBV5-1 and TRBJ2-1, with a weak D call TRBD2 (5 bases). The CDR3 totals 14 residues. The ends were cut back, 3 bases at V and 2 bases at J, with 9 bases in the middle. CDR1 and CDR2 (germline): SGHRS, YFSETQ. This CDR3 reads CASSSPGTYNEQFF. Written as DNA, the CDR3 is TGCGCCAGCAGCTCCCCCGGGACCTACAATGAGCAGTTCTTC.

The chain is built from TRBV27 and TRBJ2-7; maybe TRBD2 (6 bases). Trimming took 6 bases from V and 4 from J, leaving 13 bases between them. Germline V gene sequence: CDR1 MNHEY, CDR2 SMNVEV (reference sequence). The CDR3 extends over 13 amino acids. The CDR3 DNA reads as TGTGCCAGCAGACCGGAAGGAGGGTACGAGCAGTACTTC. Encoded protein: CASRPEGGYEQYF.

A few counts support this clone. The V and J genes are TRBV28 and TRBJ2-5; 7 bases match TRBD1. The ends lost 6 bases at V and 3 bases at J; junction bases unmatched: 13. The CDR3 runs 16 residues. In germline, CDR1 is MDHEN, CDR2 SYDVKM. The CDR3 bases are TGTGCCAGCAGCCCAGTCGGGACAGAAAGAAAAGAGACCCAGTACTTC. Amino acids: CASSPVGTERKETQYF.

The J gene is TRBJ1-2, the V gene TRBV5-5, with D unresolved. Deletions cut 3 bases from V and 6 bases from J, with 12 bases between. This CDR3 is built from 13 residues. Germline values: CDR1 SGHKS, CDR2 YYEKEE (reference sequence). The CDR3 here is CASSSGMSHGYTF. The CDR3 DNA is TGTGCCAGCAGCTCGGGTATGTCCCATGGCTACACCTTC.

The sample holds one count of this clone. The V and J genes are TRBV30 and TRBJ2-5; 7 bases match TRBD2. The CDR3 is 13 amino acids. After removal of 4 bases from V and 2 bases from J, the junction contained 4 bases not matched to a gene. CDR1 is GTSNPN and CDR2 is SVGIG in the germline V gene (reference sequence). The CDR3 sequence is CAWNPGLQETQYF. The CDR3 DNA reads TGTGCCTGGAATCCGGGACTACAAGAGACCCAGTACTTC.

The rearrangement joins TRBV30 to TRBJ2-5; the match to TRBD1 covers 9 bases. The CDR3 extends over 16 amino acids. V dropped 0 bases and J dropped 4; count of bases not matched to a gene: 9. Germline CDR1 GTSNPN, CDR2 SVGIG (reference sequence). CDR3 sequence (DNA): TGTGCCTGGAGTGTAGGGACAGGGTCAAGCGGAGAGACCCAGTACTTC. Protein product: CAWSVGTGSSGETQYF.

This chain joins TRBV27 and TRBJ2-1; no clear D gene. This CDR3 region has 13 residues. Trimming shortened V by 5 bases and J by 7 bases, and 12 bases separated the two germline ends. Per germline, CDR1 MNHEY and CDR2 SMNVEV (reference sequence). The CDR3 sequence: CASSTRLRNEQFF. CDR3 bases: TGTGCCAGCAGTACGCGGCTACGGAATGAGCAGTTCTTC.

CDR3 coding DNA: TGTGCCAGCAGCTTGGGGCGAAGCTACGAGCAGTACTTC. Translation: CASSLGRSYEQYF. V usage is TRBV7-2 and J usage is TRBJ2-7; possible D gene TRBD1, 5 bases. The germline gives CDR1 SGHTA, CDR2 FQGNSA. V gave up 3 bases and J gave up 3 bases, with 9 bases separating them. The CDR3 runs to 13 residues.